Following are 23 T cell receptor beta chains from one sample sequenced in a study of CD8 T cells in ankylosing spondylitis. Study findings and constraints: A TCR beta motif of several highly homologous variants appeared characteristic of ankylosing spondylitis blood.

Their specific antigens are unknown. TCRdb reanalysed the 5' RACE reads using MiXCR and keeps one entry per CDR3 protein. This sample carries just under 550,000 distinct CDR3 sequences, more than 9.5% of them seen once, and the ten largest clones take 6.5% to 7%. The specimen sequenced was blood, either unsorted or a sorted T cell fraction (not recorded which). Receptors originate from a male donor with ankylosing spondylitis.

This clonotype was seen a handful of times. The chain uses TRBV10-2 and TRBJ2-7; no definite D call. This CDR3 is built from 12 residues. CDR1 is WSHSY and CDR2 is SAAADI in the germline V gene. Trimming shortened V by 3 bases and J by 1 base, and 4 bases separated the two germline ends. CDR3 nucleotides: TGCGCCAGCAGTGACACTTCCTACGAGCAGTACGTC. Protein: CASSDTSYEQYV.

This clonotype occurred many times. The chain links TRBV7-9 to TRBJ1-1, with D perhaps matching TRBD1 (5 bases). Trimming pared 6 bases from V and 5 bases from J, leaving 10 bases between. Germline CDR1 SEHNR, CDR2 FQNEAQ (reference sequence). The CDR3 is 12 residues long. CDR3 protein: CASSLGPTEAFF. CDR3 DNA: TGTGCCAGCAGTTTGGGGCCGACTGAAGCTTTCTTT.

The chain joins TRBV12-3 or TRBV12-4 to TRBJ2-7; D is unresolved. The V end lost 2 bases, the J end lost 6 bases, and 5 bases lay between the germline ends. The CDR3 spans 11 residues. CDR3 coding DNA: TGTGCCAGCAGTTTAAAGGCCGAGCAGTACTTC. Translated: CASSLKAEQYF.

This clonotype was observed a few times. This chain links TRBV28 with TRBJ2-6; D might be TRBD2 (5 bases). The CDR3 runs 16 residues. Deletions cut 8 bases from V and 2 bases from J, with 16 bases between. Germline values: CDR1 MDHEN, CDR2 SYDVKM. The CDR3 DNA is TGTGCCAGCGGTGATTTCCGGGGTACTGGGGCCAACGTCCTGACTTTC. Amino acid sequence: CASGDFRGTGANVLTF. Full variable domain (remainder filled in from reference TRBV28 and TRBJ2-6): DVKVTQSSRYLVKRTGEKVFLECVQDMDHENMFWYRQDPGLGLRLIYFSYDVKMKEKGDIPEGYSVSREKKERFSLILESASTNQTSMYLCASGDFRGTGANVLTFGAGSRLTVL.

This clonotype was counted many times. The CDR3 sequence: CASSSTRGMYQETQYF. The CDR3 bases are TGTGCCAGCAGCTCGACCAGGGGAATGTACCAAGAGACCCAGTACTTC. The chain joins TRBV11-2 to TRBJ2-5; a possible D gene is TRBD1 (6 bases). The CDR3 covers 16 residues. CDR1 is SGHAT, CDR2 FQNNGV, per germline. V dropped 4 bases and J dropped 0 bases, with 15 bases sitting between them.

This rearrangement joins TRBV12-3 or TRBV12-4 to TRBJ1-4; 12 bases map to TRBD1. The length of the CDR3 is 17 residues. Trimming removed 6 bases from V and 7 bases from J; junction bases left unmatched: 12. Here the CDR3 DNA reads TGTGCCAGCAGCGGGGGACAGGGGGCATCCCGGCGTGAAAAACTGTTTTTT. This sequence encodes CASSGGQGASRREKLFF.

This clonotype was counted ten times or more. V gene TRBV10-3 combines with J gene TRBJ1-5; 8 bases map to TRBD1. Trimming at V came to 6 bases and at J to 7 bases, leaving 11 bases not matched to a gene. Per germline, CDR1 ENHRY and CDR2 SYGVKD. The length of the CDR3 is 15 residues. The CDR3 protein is CAIRGTGGSEQPQHF. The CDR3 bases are TGTGCCATCAGAGGAACAGGGGGAAGCGAGCAGCCCCAGCATTTT.

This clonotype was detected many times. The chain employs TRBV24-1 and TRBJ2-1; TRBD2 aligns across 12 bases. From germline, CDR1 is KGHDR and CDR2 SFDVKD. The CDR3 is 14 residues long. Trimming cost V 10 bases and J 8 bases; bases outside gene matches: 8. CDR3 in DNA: TGTGCCACAGGCCCTAGCGGGAGGGGCGATGAGCAGTTCTTC. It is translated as CATGPSGRGDEQFF.

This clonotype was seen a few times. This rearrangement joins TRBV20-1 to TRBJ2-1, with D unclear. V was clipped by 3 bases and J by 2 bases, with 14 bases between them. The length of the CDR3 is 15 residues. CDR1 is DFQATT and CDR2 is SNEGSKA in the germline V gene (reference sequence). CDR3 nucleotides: TGCAGTGCTAGCTCTCTGGTGGCCACCTACAATGAGCAGTTCTTC. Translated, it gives CSASSLVATYNEQFF.

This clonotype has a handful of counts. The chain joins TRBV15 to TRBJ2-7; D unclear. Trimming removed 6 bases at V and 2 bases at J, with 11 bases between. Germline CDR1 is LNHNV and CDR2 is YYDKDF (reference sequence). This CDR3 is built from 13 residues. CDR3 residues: CATSYGVTYEQYF. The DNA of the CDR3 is TGTGCCACCAGTTATGGGGTAACCTACGAGCAGTACTTC.

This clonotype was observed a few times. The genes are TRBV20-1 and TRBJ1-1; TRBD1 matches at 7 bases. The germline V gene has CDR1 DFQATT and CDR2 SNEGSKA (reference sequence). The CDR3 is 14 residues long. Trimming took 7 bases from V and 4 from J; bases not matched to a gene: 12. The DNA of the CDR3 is TGCAGTGATATCCCGGGACAGTCAAGCACTGAAGCTTTCTTT. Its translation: CSDIPGQSSTEAFF.

CDR3 region: CAWSVQGAFNQPQHF. The CDR3 bases are TGTGCCTGGAGTGTACAGGGGGCTTTCAATCAGCCCCAGCATTTT. The V gene is TRBV30, the J gene TRBJ1-5, with 9 bases matching TRBD1. This CDR3 has 15 amino acids. Germline V gene data show CDR1 as GTSNPN and CDR2 as SVGIG (reference sequence). J was trimmed by 3 bases and V by 0 bases; bases with no gene match: 3.

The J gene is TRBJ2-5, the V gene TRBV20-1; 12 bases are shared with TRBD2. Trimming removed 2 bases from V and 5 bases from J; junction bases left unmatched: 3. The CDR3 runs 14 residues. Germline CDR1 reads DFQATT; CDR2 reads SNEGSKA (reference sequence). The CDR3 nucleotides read TGCAGTGCTAGACTAGCGGGAGGGTCTGAGACCCAGTACTTC. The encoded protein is CSARLAGGSETQYF.

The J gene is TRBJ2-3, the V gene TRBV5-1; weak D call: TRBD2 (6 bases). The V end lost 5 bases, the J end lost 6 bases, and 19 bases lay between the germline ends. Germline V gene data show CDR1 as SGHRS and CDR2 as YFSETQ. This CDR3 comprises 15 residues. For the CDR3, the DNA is TGCGCCAGCAGGGATGCTAGGAGGGGCGACGATACGCAGTATTTT. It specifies CASRDARRGDDTQYF.

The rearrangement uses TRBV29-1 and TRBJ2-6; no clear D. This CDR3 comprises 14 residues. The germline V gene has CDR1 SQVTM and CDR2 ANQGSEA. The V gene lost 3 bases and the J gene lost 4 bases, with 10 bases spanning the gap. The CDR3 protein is CSVDGPAGANVLTF. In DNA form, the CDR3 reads TGCAGCGTTGATGGTCCAGCAGGGGCCAACGTCCTGACTTTC.

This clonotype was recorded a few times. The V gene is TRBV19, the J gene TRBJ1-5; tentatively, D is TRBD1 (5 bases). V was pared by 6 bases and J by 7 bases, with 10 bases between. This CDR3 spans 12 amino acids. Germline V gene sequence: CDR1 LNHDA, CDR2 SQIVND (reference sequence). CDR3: CASSLGEQPQHF. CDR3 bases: TGTGCCAGTAGCCTAGGGGAACAGCCCCAGCATTTT.

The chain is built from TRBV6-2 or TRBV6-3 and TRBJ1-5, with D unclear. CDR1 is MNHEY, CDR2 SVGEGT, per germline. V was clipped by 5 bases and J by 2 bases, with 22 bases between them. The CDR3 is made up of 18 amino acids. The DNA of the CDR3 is TGTGCCAGCAGTGACCCGGATGAGGGTTCGATAGGCAATCAGCCCCAGCATTTT. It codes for CASSDPDEGSIGNQPQHF.

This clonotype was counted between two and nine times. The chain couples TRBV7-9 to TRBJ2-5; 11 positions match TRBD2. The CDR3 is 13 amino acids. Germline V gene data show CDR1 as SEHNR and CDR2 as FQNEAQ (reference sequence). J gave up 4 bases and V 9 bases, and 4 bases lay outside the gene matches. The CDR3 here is CASLAGGAETQYF. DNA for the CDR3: TGTGCCAGTTTAGCGGGAGGGGCAGAGACCCAGTACTTC.

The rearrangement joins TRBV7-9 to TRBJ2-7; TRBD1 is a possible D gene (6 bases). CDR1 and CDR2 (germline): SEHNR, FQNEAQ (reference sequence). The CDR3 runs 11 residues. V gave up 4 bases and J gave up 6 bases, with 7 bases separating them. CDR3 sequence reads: CASSSGVEQYF. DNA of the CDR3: TGTGCCAGCAGCTCAGGGGTCGAGCAGTACTTC.

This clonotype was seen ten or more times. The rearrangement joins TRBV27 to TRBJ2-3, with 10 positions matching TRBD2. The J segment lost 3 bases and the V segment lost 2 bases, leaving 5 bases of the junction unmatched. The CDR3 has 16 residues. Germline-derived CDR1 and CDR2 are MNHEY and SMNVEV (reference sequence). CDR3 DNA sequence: TGTGCCAGCAGTTTAAAGGGACTAGCGTTGACAGATACGCAGTATTTT. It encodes CASSLKGLALTDTQYF.

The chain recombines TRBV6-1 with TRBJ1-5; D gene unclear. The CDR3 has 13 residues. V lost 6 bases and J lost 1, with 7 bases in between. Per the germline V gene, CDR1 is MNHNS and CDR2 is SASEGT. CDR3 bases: TGTGCCAGCAGACCGGGCAGCAATCAGCCCCAGCATTTT. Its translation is CASRPGSNQPQHF.

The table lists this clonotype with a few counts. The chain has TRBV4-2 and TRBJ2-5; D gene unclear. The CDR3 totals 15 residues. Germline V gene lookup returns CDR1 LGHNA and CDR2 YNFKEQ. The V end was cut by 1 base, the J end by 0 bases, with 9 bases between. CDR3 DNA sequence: TGTGCCAGCAGCCAAGGAGTCAGAGACCAAGAGACCCAGTACTTC. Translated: CASSQGVRDQETQYF.

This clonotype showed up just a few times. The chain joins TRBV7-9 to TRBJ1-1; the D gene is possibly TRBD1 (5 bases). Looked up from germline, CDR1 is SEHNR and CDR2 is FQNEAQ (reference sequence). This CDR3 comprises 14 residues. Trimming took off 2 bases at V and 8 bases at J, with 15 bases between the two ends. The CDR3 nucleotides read TGTGCCAGCAGCTTAATAGCGGGGGTCCTAGAAGCTTTCTTT. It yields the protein CASSLIAGVLEAFF.